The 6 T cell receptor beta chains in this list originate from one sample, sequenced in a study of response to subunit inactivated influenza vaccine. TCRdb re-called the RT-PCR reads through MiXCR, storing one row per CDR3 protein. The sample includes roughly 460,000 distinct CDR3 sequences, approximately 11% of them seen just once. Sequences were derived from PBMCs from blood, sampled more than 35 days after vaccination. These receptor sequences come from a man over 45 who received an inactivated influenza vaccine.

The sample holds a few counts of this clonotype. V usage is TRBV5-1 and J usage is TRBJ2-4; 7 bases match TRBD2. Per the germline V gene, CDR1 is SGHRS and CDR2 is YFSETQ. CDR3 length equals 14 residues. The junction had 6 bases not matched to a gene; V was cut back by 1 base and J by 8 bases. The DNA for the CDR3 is TGCGCCAGCAGCTTGACGACTAGCAACGACATTCAGTACTTC. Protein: CASSLTTSNDIQYF.

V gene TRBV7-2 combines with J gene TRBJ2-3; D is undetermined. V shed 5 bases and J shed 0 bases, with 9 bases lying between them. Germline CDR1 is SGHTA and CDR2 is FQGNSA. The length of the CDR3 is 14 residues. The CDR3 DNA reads TGTGCCAGCAGCCCTTTAACTAGCACAGATACGCAGTATTTT. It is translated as CASSPLTSTDTQYF.

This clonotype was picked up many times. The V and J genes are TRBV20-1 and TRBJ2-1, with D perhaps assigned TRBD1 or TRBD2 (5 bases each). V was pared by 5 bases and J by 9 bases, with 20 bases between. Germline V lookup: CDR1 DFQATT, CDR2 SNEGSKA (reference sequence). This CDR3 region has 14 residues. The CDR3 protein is CSASTGTHRLEQFF. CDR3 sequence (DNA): TGCAGTGCTTCCACCGGGACCCACAGGCTTGAGCAGTTCTTC.

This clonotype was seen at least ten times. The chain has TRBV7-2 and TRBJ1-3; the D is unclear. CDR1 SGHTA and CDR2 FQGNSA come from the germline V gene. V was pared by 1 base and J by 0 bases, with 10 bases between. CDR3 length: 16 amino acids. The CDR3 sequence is CASSLVGSPSGNTIYF. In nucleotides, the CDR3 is TGTGCCAGCAGCTTAGTGGGCAGCCCCTCTGGAAACACCATATATTTT.

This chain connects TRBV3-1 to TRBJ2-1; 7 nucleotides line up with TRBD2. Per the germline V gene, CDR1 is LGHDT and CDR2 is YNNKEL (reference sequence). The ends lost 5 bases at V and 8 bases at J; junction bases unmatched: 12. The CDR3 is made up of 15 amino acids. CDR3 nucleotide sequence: TGTGCCAGCAGCTTCGAGGGAGGGGCTGCAGATGAGCAGTTCTTC. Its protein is CASSFEGGAADEQFF.

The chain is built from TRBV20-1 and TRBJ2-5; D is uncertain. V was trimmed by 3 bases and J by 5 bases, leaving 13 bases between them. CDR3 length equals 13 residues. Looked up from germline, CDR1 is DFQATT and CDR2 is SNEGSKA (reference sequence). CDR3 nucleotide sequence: TGCAGTGCTAGTCCAGGCAGCCCGGAGACCCAGTACTTC. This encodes CSASPGSPETQYF.